The entry that follows covers one T cell receptor beta chain sequence. The antigen is unknown. A junction end diverges from the germline sequence, so it may reflect a read error. This specimen belongs to a study of tumor and adjacent non-tumor tissue in lung cancer. Study at large: The patients, 10 to 11 men and about 5 women, were about 31 to 85 with stage I to III disease.

General study results and limits: In normal lung, the top 100 clones were significantly more dominant than in tumor. TCR diversity was significantly greater in tumor than normal lung tissue.

The CDR3 loop spans 14 amino acids. The germline V gene encodes CDR1 SSHAT and CDR2 FNYEAQ (reference sequence). RNA was extracted from bulk tissue without any cell sorting. The library came from three nested PCR rounds adapted from ARM-PCR protocols. One entry per CDR3 protein, called by TCRdb with MiXCR from the multiplex PCR reads. The sample shows some 99,000 distinct CDR3 sequences, 75% of them seen only once. This TCR derives from a woman in her sixties with non-small cell lung cancer. V gene TRBV7-7 combines with J gene TRBJ2-7; TRBD1 aligns across 12 bases. Source material: lung tumor tissue. CDR3 sequence (DNA): TGTGCTAGCAGCTTGGGACAGGGGGCGTACGAGCAGTACTTC. Translating it yields CASSLGQGAYEQYF.